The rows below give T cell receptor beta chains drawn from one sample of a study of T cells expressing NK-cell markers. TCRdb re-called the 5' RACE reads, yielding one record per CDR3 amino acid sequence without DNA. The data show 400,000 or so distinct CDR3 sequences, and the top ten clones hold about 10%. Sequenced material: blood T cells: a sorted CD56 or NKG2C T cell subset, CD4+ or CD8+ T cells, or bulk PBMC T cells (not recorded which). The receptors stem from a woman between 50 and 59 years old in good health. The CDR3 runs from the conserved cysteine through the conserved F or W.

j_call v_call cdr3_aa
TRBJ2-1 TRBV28 CASSLRTGDNEQFF
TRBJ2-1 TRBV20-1 CSARPSGVNEQFF
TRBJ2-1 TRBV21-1 CASNVGYNEQFF
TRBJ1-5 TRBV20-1 CSAGGTYQPQHF
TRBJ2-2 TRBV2 CASRVSGLRLNTGELFF
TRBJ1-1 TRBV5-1 CASSLGGANTEAFF
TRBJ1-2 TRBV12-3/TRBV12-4 CASSPGGGGYGYTF
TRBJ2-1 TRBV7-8 CASSLGGSGINTYNEQFF
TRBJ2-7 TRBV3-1 CASSQEGVSGAEQYF
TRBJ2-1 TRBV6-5 CAIPGRTRGDNEQFF
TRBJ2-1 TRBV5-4 CASSPGGTSGRTNEQFF
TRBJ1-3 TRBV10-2 CASSESQGNSGNTIYF
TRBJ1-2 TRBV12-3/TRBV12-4 CASRPDRIYAGYTF
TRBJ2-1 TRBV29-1 CSVDGAGGAEQFF
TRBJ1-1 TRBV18 CASSPTKADLATEAFF
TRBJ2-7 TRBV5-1 CASSPRGTESSYEQYF
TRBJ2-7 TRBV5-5 CASSPGRGSSYEQYF
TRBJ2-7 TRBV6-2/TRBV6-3 CASRSLGGGYEQYF
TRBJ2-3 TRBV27 CASSLERTSKRVDTQYF
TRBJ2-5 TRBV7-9 CASSLSGSQETQYF
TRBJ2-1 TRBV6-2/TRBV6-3 CASNPDRPGEGEQFF
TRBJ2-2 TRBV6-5 CASKLGPGELFF
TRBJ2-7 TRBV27 CATSWDSFGPYEQYF
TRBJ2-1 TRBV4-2 CASSQDKQGAALTYNEQFF
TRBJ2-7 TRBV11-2 CASSLGVLAGNEQYF
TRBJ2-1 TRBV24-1 CATSDLPGLAGGGGEQFF
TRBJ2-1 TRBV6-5 CASRSGTGGGYNEQFF
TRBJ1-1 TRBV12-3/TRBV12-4 CASRPSSMNTEAFF